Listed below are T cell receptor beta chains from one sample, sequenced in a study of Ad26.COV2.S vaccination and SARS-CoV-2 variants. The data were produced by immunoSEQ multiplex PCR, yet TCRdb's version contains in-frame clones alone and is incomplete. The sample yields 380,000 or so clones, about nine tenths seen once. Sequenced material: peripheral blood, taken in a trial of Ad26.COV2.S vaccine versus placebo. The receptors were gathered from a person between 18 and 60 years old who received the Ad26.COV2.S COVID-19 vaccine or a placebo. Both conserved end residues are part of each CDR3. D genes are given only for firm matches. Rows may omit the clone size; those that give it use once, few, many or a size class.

TGTGCCAGCAGGGACAGGGACACTAGCACAGATACGCAGTATTTT	CASRDRDTSTDTQYF	NA	TRBV27	TRBJ2-3	15	TRBD1
TGTGCCAGCAGCGTAGCCGTGAACACTGAAGCTTTCTTT	CASSVAVNTEAFF	NA	TRBV9	TRBJ1-1	13	NA
TGTGCCAGCAGTGAATATAGTCAGTCCAGTGAGCAGTTCTTC	CASSEYSQSSEQFF	NA	TRBV25-1	TRBJ2-1	14	NA
TGTGCCAGCAGCCCCTGGATGGCAGATACGCAGTATTTT	CASSPWMADTQYF	NA	TRBV5-4	TRBJ2-3	13	NA
TGTGCCAGCAGTTACTCGAGGGCGCCTGAAAAACTGTTTTTT	CASSYSRAPEKLFF	NA	TRBV6-5	TRBJ1-4	14	NA
TGTGCCAGCTCACCATATCCGGGAGGGCCCTTATCAGGGACCGGGGAGCTGTTTTTT	CASSPYPGGPLSGTGELFF	NA	TRBV18	TRBJ2-2	19	TRBD2
TGTGCCAGCCTTAGCGCAGGGCCGGTCATTCAGTACTTC	CASLSAGPVIQYF	NA	TRBV28	TRBJ2-4	13	NA
TGTGCCAGCAGTTCTTCCCCCCCGAACACCGGGGAGCTGTTTTTT	CASSSSPPNTGELFF	NA	TRBV6-5	TRBJ2-2	15	NA
TGTGCCAGCAGCTTAGAGGCGGGATCTAACTATGGCTACACCTTC	CASSLEAGSNYGYTF	NA	TRBV7-9	TRBJ1-2	15	NA
TGTGCCAGCAGCCGGGACAGGGGCTACAATGAGCAGTTCTTC	CASSRDRGYNEQFF	NA	TRBV7-2	TRBJ2-1	14	TRBD1
TGCGCCAGCAGCCAAGAAGCGAGCGGGAGTGGTTTGTACGCCAGGGAAGAGACCCAGTACTTC	CASSQEASGSGLYAREETQYF	NA	TRBV4-3	TRBJ2-5	21	TRBD2
TGTGCCAGCAGCTTCGGGTTATCGAACACCGGGGAGCTGTTTTTT	CASSFGLSNTGELFF	NA	TRBV7-3	TRBJ2-2	15	NA
TGTGCCAGCAGCCAATCGTCACCGGGACAGGGCTCCGCCGAGCAGTACTTC	CASSQSSPGQGSAEQYF	NA	TRBV16	TRBJ2-7	17	TRBD1
TGTGCCAGTAGTATTAGGGGGCAGGGCCATGGCTACACCTTC	CASSIRGQGHGYTF	few	TRBV19	TRBJ1-2	14	TRBD1
TGTGCCAGTAGCAACGATAACTATGGCTACACCTTC	CASSNDNYGYTF	NA	TRBV19	TRBJ1-2	12	NA
TGTGCCAGCAGCCCCCGGGACAGGGTGTACAATGAGCAGTTCTTC	CASSPRDRVYNEQFF	NA	TRBV9	TRBJ2-1	15	TRBD1
TGCGCCAGCAGCCCCGACAGGGATTCCTACGAGCAGTACTTC	CASSPDRDSYEQYF	NA	TRBV5-1	TRBJ2-7	14	TRBD1
TGTGCCAGCAGCGTAGGGACGGAGGGCAGACTCACAGATACGCAGTATTTT	CASSVGTEGRLTDTQYF	NA	TRBV9	TRBJ2-3	17	NA
TGCGCCAGCAGCCTCCTCCTAGCGGCGAACACCGGGGAGCTGTTTTTT	CASSLLLAANTGELFF	NA	TRBV4-1	TRBJ2-2	16	TRBD2
TGTGCCAGCAGCCCACCCTCTGGGGGGCATAACGAGCAGTACTTC	CASSPPSGGHNEQYF	medium-sized	TRBV13	TRBJ2-7	15	NA
TGTGCCAGCAGCCCGACCCCCGCGACAGGAGGTGGAGAAAAACTGTTTTTT	CASSPTPATGGGEKLFF	NA	TRBV3-1/TRBV3-2	TRBJ1-4	17	NA
TGTGCCAGCAGCCCGACAGAGTATACCTACAATGAGCAGTTCTTC	CASSPTEYTYNEQFF	few	TRBV5-6	TRBJ2-1	15	NA
TGTGCCAGCAGTTTACGGACTCACCTGGAGCTGTTTTTT	CASSLRTHLELFF	NA	TRBV27	TRBJ2-2	13	NA
TGTGCCAGCAGCTTGAGAGGGAACACCGGGGAGCTGTTTTTT	CASSLRGNTGELFF	once	TRBV5-8	TRBJ2-2	14	NA
TGTGCCAGCAGCCCGCGACTAGCTGCAGATACGCAGTATTTT	CASSPRLAADTQYF	NA	TRBV7-2	TRBJ2-3	14	TRBD2
TGTGCCAGCAGCTTCAAGGCGCAGGATGAAAAACTGTTTTTT	CASSFKAQDEKLFF	NA	TRBV5-4	TRBJ1-4	14	NA
TGTGCCAGCAGCATCGGCTATCAGGTGACCCAGTACTTC	CASSIGYQVTQYF	NA	TRBV6-2/TRBV6-3	TRBJ2-5	13	NA
TGTGCCAGCAGCGGGAAGACAGGGCAAAATGAAAAACTGTTTTTT	CASSGKTGQNEKLFF	NA	TRBV9	TRBJ1-4	15	TRBD1
TGTGCCAGTAGTATCCAGCTGGGCTACGAGCAGTACTTC	CASSIQLGYEQYF	NA	TRBV19	TRBJ2-7	13	NA
TGCGCCAGCAGCTTCCGACTAGCGGCTAACACCGGGGAGCTGTTTTTT	CASSFRLAANTGELFF	NA	TRBV5-1	TRBJ2-2	16	TRBD2
TGCGCCAGCAGCTTGGCCGGGCAAGGGGCCGCCGAAAAACTGTTTTTT	CASSLAGQGAAEKLFF	once	TRBV5-1	TRBJ1-4	16	NA
TGTGCCAGCAGGTCCGGACTAGCGGGAGCAGCAGATACGCAGTATTTT	CASRSGLAGAADTQYF	NA	TRBV28	TRBJ2-3	16	TRBD2
TGTGCCAGTAGTACGAACAGGGGGAGCAATCAGCCCCAGCATTTT	CASSTNRGSNQPQHF	NA	TRBV19	TRBJ1-5	15	TRBD1
TGTGCCAGCTCAATCGGGACTAGCGGGAGAGCAGATACGCAGTATTTT	CASSIGTSGRADTQYF	NA	TRBV11-3	TRBJ2-3	16	TRBD2
TGTGCCAGCAGCTTAGCGAACGTTTACGAGCAGTACTTC	CASSLANVYEQYF	NA	TRBV7-2	TRBJ2-7	13	NA
TGTGCCAGTAGTCTGGGGACTAGCTTTGAGCAGTTCTTC	CASSLGTSFEQFF	NA	TRBV19	TRBJ2-1	13	TRBD2
TGTGCCAGCAGCGCCGGGACAGGGGGCGGGAGCAATCAGCCCCAGCATTTT	CASSAGTGGGSNQPQHF	NA	TRBV3-1/TRBV3-2	TRBJ1-5	17	TRBD1
TGTGCCAGCAGCTCCGGACAGGGACGAAAAGACGAGCAGTACTTC	CASSSGQGRKDEQYF	NA	TRBV7-9	TRBJ2-7	15	TRBD1
TGTGCCAGTAGTATGTGGGCGGAAGCAACTAATGAAAAACTGTTTTTT	CASSMWAEATNEKLFF	NA	TRBV19	TRBJ1-4	16	NA
TGCGCCAGCAGCCAAGATCACAGGGTGACCTACGAGCAGTACTTC	CASSQDHRVTYEQYF	NA	TRBV4-1	TRBJ2-7	15	NA
TGCGCCAGCAGCCAAGATACACGGGACGAGCAGTACTTC	CASSQDTRDEQYF	NA	TRBV4-3	TRBJ2-7	13	NA
TGTGCCAGCAGCTCTGGACTGTCCGGGGGGAAGGAGACCCAGTACTTC	CASSSGLSGGKETQYF	NA	TRBV13	TRBJ2-5	16	TRBD2
TGTGCCAGCAGCTACCGGACAGGGGGTTCAGGCGAGCAGTACTTC	CASSYRTGGSGEQYF	NA	TRBV5-4	TRBJ2-7	15	TRBD1
TGTGCCAGCAGCCACCGGAGGGAGAATTCCGATACGCAGTATTTT	CASSHRRENSDTQYF	NA	TRBV3-1/TRBV3-2	TRBJ2-3	15	NA
TGTGCCAGCAGTCGCGGACGTTCTGAGGGTCAGCCCCAGCATTTT	CASSRGRSEGQPQHF	NA	TRBV6-2/TRBV6-3	TRBJ1-5	15	NA
TGTGCCAGCAGCTTAAGCTCGTCGGGCGAGCAGTACTTC	CASSLSSSGEQYF	NA	TRBV7-3	TRBJ2-7	13	NA
TGCGCCAGCAGCTTGGGCTCCTTATGGACTAGCGGGATCACCGGGGAGCTGTTTTTT	CASSLGSLWTSGITGELFF	NA	TRBV5-1	TRBJ2-2	19	TRBD2
TGTGCCAGCAGCTTGCAAACTCGGGGGGTTGAGGCTTTCTTT	CASSLQTRGVEAFF	NA	TRBV11-2	TRBJ1-1	14	NA
TGTGCCACCAGCAGAGATTGGGCAGCTAAAAACACTGAAGCTTTCTTT	CATSRDWAAKNTEAFF	NA	TRBV15	TRBJ1-1	16	NA
TGCAGCGTTCTGCCAACAGGGATCTCTGGAAACACCATATATTTT	CSVLPTGISGNTIYF	NA	TRBV29-1	TRBJ1-3	15	NA
TGTGCCTGGAGGGGACAGGGAAATGAAAAACTGTTTTTT	CAWRGQGNEKLFF	NA	TRBV30	TRBJ1-4	13	TRBD1
TGTGCCAGCAGCCTCGGCGCGGATACGCAGTATTTT	CASSLGADTQYF	NA	TRBV12-3/TRBV12-4	TRBJ2-3	12	NA
TGTGCCAGCAGCGTCCGGACCAGGGAGACCCAGTACTTC	CASSVRTRETQYF	NA	TRBV7-9	TRBJ2-5	13	NA
TGTGCCATCAGTGGCGCAGGGGCAAACTATGGCTACACCTTC	CAISGAGANYGYTF	NA	TRBV10-3	TRBJ1-2	14	NA
TGTGCCAGCAGCCAAGATATAAGCGTCCAAGAGACCCAGTACTTC	CASSQDISVQETQYF	NA	TRBV3-1/TRBV3-2	TRBJ2-5	15	NA